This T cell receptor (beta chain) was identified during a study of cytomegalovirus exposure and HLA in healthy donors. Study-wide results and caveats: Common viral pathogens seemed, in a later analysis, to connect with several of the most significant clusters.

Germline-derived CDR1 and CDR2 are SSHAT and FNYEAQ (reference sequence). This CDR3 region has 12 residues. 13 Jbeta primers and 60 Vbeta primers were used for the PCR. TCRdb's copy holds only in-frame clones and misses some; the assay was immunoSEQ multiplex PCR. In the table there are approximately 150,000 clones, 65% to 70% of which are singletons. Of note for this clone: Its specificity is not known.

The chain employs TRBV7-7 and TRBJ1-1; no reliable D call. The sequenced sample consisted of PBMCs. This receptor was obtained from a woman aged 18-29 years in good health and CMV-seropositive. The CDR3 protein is CAVGQENTEAFF. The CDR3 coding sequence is TGTGCGGTGGGTCAGGAAAACACTGAAGCTTTCTTT.